Below, 6 T cell receptor beta chains from the same sample are listed, as sequenced in a study of early T cells in non-severe SARS-CoV-2 infection. TCRdb fed the 5' RACE reads into MiXCR, producing one record per CDR3 protein. Among 60,000 to 75,000 distinct CDR3 sequences listed, 10% to 15% were seen once. The sample consisted of whole blood, taken at baseline. The receptors were gathered from an adult who was a healthcare worker with PCR-confirmed SARS-CoV-2 infection or an uninfected control (not recorded which).

This clonotype occurred a few times. The chain employs TRBV5-6 and TRBJ2-7; the match to TRBD1 covers 8 bases. J was trimmed by 0 bases and V by 6 bases; bases with no gene match: 11. The CDR3 contains 16 residues. Germline V gives CDR1 SGHDT, CDR2 YYEEEE. The CDR3: CASNPLTGASSYEQYF. The CDR3 nucleotides read TGTGCCAGCAACCCCCTGACAGGGGCGAGCTCCTACGAGCAGTACTTC.

The chain couples TRBV7-8 to TRBJ2-7; D is possibly TRBD2 (5 bases). CDR1 SGHVS and CDR2 FQNEAQ come from the germline V gene. There are 15 residues in the CDR3. The germline V and J ends were trimmed by 6 bases and 6 bases, with 21 bases remaining between them. DNA for the CDR3: TGTGCCAGCAGTTCACCTCAGAGGAGGTTAGGCGAGCAGTACTTC. Translated: CASSSPQRRLGEQYF.

This clonotype appeared many times. The chain links TRBV28 to TRBJ2-7; 9 bases line up with TRBD1. J gave up 2 bases and V 5 bases, and 4 bases lay outside the gene matches. Germline V CDR1 and CDR2: MDHEN, SYDVKM. This CDR3 region has 14 residues. The CDR3 DNA sequence: TGTGCCAGCAGTCCGGGACAGGGCCCCTACGAGCAGTACTTC. Its protein product is CASSPGQGPYEQYF.

Many counts were recorded for this clonotype. V and J are TRBV5-4 and TRBJ1-5, with D possibly matching TRBD1 (5 bases). The CDR3 extends over 16 amino acids. Trimming took off 4 bases at V and 4 bases at J, with 18 bases between the two ends. Germline loops: CDR1 SGHNT, CDR2 YYREEE (reference sequence). The CDR3 DNA follows: TGTGCCAGCAGCCCGGGACCAGGCGCGGTTAATCAGCCCCAGCATTTT. Translation: CASSPGPGAVNQPQHF.

This clonotype was seen many times. The chain uses TRBV4-2 and TRBJ2-5; the match to TRBD2 covers 11 bases. V trimming: 5 bases; J trimming: 1 base; junction bases outside the gene matches: 15. Germline-derived CDR1 and CDR2 are LGHNA and YNFKEQ. The CDR3 contains 19 residues. CDR3 sequence: CASSYLAGGGGLPQETQYF. The CDR3 DNA follows: TGTGCCAGCAGCTACCTAGCGGGGGGAGGTGGGCTCCCCCAAGAGACCCAGTACTTC.

This chain joins TRBV7-2 and TRBJ2-1; D call uncertain. V lost 3 bases and J 5 bases, leaving 11 bases between the germline ends. The length of the CDR3 is 14 residues. Germline V gene lookup returns CDR1 SGHTA and CDR2 FQGNSA. CDR3 amino acids: CASSFTVGDNEQFF. CDR3 nucleotide sequence: TGTGCCAGCAGCTTTACAGTTGGGGACAATGAGCAGTTCTTC.